This record looks at one T cell receptor beta chain sequence and its context. This sample was taken from a study of blood T cell repertoires in COVID-19. The method was immunoSEQ multiplex PCR; TCRdb's version includes in-frame clones alone and lacks a portion of them. Among some 160,000 clones listed, approximately 80% were seen once. The sequence derives from a woman of 80 years or more with acute or convalescent COVID-19. Material: peripheral blood.

CDR3 nucleotides: TGTGCCTGGAGTCCAAGGACAGGGAAGACAAATTCACCCCTCCACTTT. This sequence encodes CAWSPRTGKTNSPLHF. The chain is built from TRBV30 and TRBJ1-6, with 8 bases identical to TRBD1. This CDR3 is built from 16 residues. The germline V gene has CDR1 GTSNPN and CDR2 SVGIG (reference sequence). Germline trimming cut 2 bases from V and 7 bases from J; bases unmatched to any gene: 10. The full variable domain, with the rest looked up from reference TRBV30 and TRBJ1-6, is SQTIHQWPATLVQPVGSPLSLECTVEGTSNPNLYWYRQAAGRGLQLLFYSVGIGQISSEVPQNLSASRPQDRQFILSSKKLLLSDSGFYLCAWSPRTGKTNSPLHFGNGTRLTVT.